What follows is one T cell receptor (beta chain) and its context. Division of CD4+ cells produced a CD45RA+ naive subset and a CD45RA-negative memory subset. This entry belongs to a study of shared clonotypes between healthy human individuals. Overall study context: Three plates each covered CD4 naive and memory; CD8 naive two, CD8 memory one.

Running of the assay took place at deep level. Each subset's genomic DNA was shared equally among a number of immunoSEQ plates. Sequenced by immunoSEQ multiplex PCR; TCRdb stores in-frame clones only, minus some. The table shows approximately 1.5 million clones, with approximately 98.5% occurring only once. V trimming: 2 bases; J trimming: 10 bases; junction bases outside the gene matches: 13. This CDR3 has 15 amino acids. Germline assignment: CDR1 MNHEY and CDR2 SMNVEV (reference sequence). The TCR was taken from a man between 25 and 39 years old in good health. Input material: naive CD4+ T cells sorted from blood. Indicated subset: CD45RA+ positively selected. The V and J genes are TRBV27 and TRBJ1-1; 7 bases fit TRBD1. The CDR3 DNA sequence: TGTGCCAGCAGTTTAATCCCAGGGGGGACCCCGGGAGCTTTCTTT. Its translation: CASSLIPGGTPGAFF.